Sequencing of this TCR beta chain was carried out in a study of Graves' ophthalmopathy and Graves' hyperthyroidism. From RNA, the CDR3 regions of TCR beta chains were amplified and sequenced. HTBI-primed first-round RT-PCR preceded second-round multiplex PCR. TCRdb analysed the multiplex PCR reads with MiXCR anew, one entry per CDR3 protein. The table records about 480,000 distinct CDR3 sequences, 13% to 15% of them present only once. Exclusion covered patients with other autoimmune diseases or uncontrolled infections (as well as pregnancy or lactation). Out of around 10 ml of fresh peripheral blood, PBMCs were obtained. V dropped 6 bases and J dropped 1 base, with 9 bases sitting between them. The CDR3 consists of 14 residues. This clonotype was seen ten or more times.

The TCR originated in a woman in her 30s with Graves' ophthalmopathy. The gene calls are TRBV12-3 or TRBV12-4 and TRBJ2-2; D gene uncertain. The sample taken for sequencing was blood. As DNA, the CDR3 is TGTGCCAGCAGAAATCGACGGAACACCGGGGAGCTGTTTTTT. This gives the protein CASRNRRNTGELFF.